One and the same sample provided the 8 T cell receptor beta chains below, sequenced in a study of T cell changes during pregnancy in multiple sclerosis. TCRdb's copy holds only in-frame clones and misses some; the assay was immunoSEQ multiplex PCR. The table lists tens of thousands of clones, roughly 91% of them singletons. The specimen was CD4+ T cells from peripheral blood mononuclear cells, collected in the first trimester of pregnancy. These receptor sequences come from a female donor in good health, enrolled as a control in a pregnancy study.

This clone has just one count. The rearrangement uses TRBV25-1 and TRBJ2-5; 7 bases line up with TRBD1. The CDR3 is made up of 14 amino acids. The junction had 15 bases not matched to a gene; V was cut back by 8 bases and J by 9 bases. Germline CDR1 reads MGHDK; CDR2 reads SYGVNS. CDR3 residues: CASSQTGQLQAQYF. DNA for the CDR3: TGTGCCAGCTCACAAACGGGACAGCTCCAGGCCCAGTACTTC.

This rearrangement joins TRBV11-2 to TRBJ1-2; D ambiguous. CDR1 is SGHAT, CDR2 FQNNGV, per germline. This CDR3 has 12 residues. V was trimmed by 0 bases and J by 14 bases, leaving 13 bases between them. DNA for the CDR3: TGTGCCAGCAGCTTAGATCGTGGGAGTAGAACCTTC. This encodes CASSLDRGSRTF.

The J gene is TRBJ2-7, the V gene TRBV28; D may be TRBD1 (5 bases). The CDR3 totals 16 residues. Trimming stripped 4 bases from V and 3 bases from J, with 19 bases between. Looked up from germline, CDR1 is MDHEN and CDR2 is SYDVKM. CDR3 nucleotides: TGTGCCAGCAGTTCCTCAGGGATGGTAAGCTACTACGAGCAGTACTTC. Protein product: CASSSSGMVSYYEQYF. The whole variable domain, filled in from reference TRBV28 and TRBJ2-7, reads DVKVTQSSRYLVKRTGEKVFLECVQDMDHENMFWYRQDPGLGLRLIYFSYDVKMKEKGDIPEGYSVSREKKERFSLILESASTNQTSMYLCASSSSGMVSYYEQYFGPGTRLTVT.

J is TRBJ1-1 and V is TRBV2, with 8 nucleotides matching TRBD1. The V gene's germline CDR1 is SNHLY and CDR2 FYNNEI. The CDR3 contains 14 residues. J was trimmed by 5 bases and V by 3 bases; bases with no gene match: 5. CDR3 protein: CASSDPRGPTEAFF. CDR3 coding DNA: TGTGCCAGCAGTGATCCCAGGGGGCCGACTGAAGCTTTCTTT.

The rearrangement uses TRBV5-1 and TRBJ2-2; TRBD2 matches 8 bases. V trimming: 4 bases; J trimming: 6 bases; junction bases outside the gene matches: 11. The CDR3 is made up of 16 amino acids. Germline CDR1 reads SGHRS; CDR2 reads YFSETQ. CDR3 bases: TGCGCCAGCAGCCCTGAGACGCGGGGGGCCCCCGGGGAGCTGTTTTTT. Protein product: CASSPETRGAPGELFF.

The chain links TRBV28 to TRBJ2-7; D remains ambiguous. Germline-derived CDR1 and CDR2 are MDHEN and SYDVKM. CDR3 size: 19 residues. V lost 5 bases to trimming and J lost 4 bases, with 30 bases between them. In DNA, the CDR3 is TGTGCCAGCAGTATCTATAGCCTCCAGCCTTCCCAGTATTTTTACGAGCAGTACTTC. This translates into CASSIYSLQPSQYFYEQYF.

J is TRBJ1-1 and V is TRBV28, with D perhaps matching TRBD1 (5 bases). Germline CDR1 MDHEN, CDR2 SYDVKM. The CDR3 totals 15 residues. V was shortened by 4 bases and J by 6 bases, with 18 bases between the two germline ends. The CDR3 nucleotides are TGTGCCAGCAGTTCTGGGGGGGTCCAGGGTGCTGAAGCTTTCTTT. It specifies CASSSGGVQGAEAFF.

V gene TRBV11-3 combines with J gene TRBJ2-3; possibly TRBD1 for D (6 bases). Germline V gene sequence: CDR1 SGHNT, CDR2 YENEEA. V lost 6 bases and J 2 bases, leaving 12 bases between the germline ends. The length of the CDR3 is 14 residues. CDR3 in DNA: TGTGCCAGCAGTTACGACAGGTTCACAGATACGCAGTATTTT. It is translated as CASSYDRFTDTQYF.